These 15 T cell receptor beta chains were all obtained from the same sample, sequenced in a study of T cell responses to AZD1222 COVID-19 vaccine. TCRdb's copy holds only in-frame clones and misses some; the assay was immunoSEQ multiplex PCR. This table holds about 140,000 clones. Sequencing used peripheral blood. The origin of the receptors is an adult in good health.

For this clone: The identical CDR3 is also encoded by other nucleotide sequences in the sample. The chain carries TRBV7-2 and TRBJ1-3; no definite D call. Germline CDR1 SGHTA, CDR2 FQGNSA. This CDR3 spans 15 amino acids. Trimming removed 1 base from V and 0 bases from J, with 7 bases in between. CDR3 nucleotides: TGTGCCAGCAGCTTAGGGTCGAGCTCTGGAAACACCATATATTTT. It is translated as CASSLGSSSGNTIYF. Combining the CDR3 with reference TRBV7-2 and TRBJ1-3 gives the whole variable domain GAGVSQSPSNKVTEKGKDVELRCDPISGHTALYWYRQSLGQGLEFLIYFQGNSAPDKSGLPSDRFSAERTGGSVSTLTIQRTQQEDSAVYLCASSLGSSSGNTIYFGEGSWLTVV.

V usage is TRBV6-2 or TRBV6-3 and J usage is TRBJ2-1, with 10 bases lining up with TRBD2. The CDR3 loop spans 14 amino acids. Losses at the gene ends were 2 bases for V and 9 bases for J; bases not matched to a gene: 4. Germline V CDR1 and CDR2: MNHEY, SVGEGT. For the CDR3, the DNA is TGTGCCAGCAGTTACGGGGTAGCGGGGGGTGAGCAGTTCTTC. Translated, it gives CASSYGVAGGEQFF.

The rearrangement joins TRBV11-2 to TRBJ1-5; possibly TRBD1 for D (6 bases). The CDR3 spans 15 residues. Deletions cut 1 base from V and 7 bases from J, with 14 bases between. Germline V gene data show CDR1 as SGHAT and CDR2 as FQNNGV. CDR3 sequence reads: CASSLGGGAVQPQHF. DNA for the CDR3: TGTGCCAGCAGCTTAGGAGGGGGGGCAGTCCAGCCCCAGCATTTT.

The genes are TRBV7-8 and TRBJ1-2; perhaps TRBD1 as D (6 bases). CDR3 length: 14 amino acids. Trimming shortened V by 5 bases and J by 8 bases, and 18 bases separated the two germline ends. Germline CDR1 SGHVS, CDR2 FQNEAQ. The CDR3 region has the DNA TGTGCCAGCAGCCAGGGGCAGGGCCTAGGGGGCTACACCTTC. This sequence encodes CASSQGQGLGGYTF.

The rearrangement joins TRBV19 to TRBJ1-5, with unresolved D. CDR3 length: 14 amino acids. Germline V lookup: CDR1 LNHDA, CDR2 SQIVND (reference sequence). V lost 6 bases to trimming and J lost 0 bases, with 9 bases between them. This CDR3 reads CASRSAYSNQPQHF. DNA of the CDR3: TGTGCCAGTAGGTCAGCATATAGCAATCAGCCCCAGCATTTT.

V is TRBV7-3 and J is TRBJ2-5, with D unclear. CDR3 length equals 13 residues. Germline assignment: CDR1 SGHTA and CDR2 FQGTGA. Trimming took 2 bases from V and 5 from J, leaving 9 bases between them. This chain's CDR3 is CASSLYGTETQYF. The CDR3 DNA reads as TGTGCCAGCAGCTTATACGGCACGGAGACCCAGTACTTC.

The V gene is TRBV9, the J gene TRBJ2-3; 10 bases agree with TRBD2. Germline-derived CDR1 and CDR2 are SGDLS and YYNGEE. The CDR3 length is 15 residues. Germline trimming cut 2 bases from V and 1 base from J; bases unmatched to any gene: 1. The CDR3 nucleotides are TGTGCCAGCAGCGTTACTAGCGGGGGCACAGATACGCAGTATTTT. The encoded protein is CASSVTSGGTDTQYF.

The chain has TRBV29-1 and TRBJ1-4; no reliable D call. Germline V gives CDR1 SQVTM, CDR2 ANQGSEA. This CDR3 region has 13 residues. Trimming left V 3 bases short and J 8 bases short, with 13 bases between. CDR3 sequence reads: CSVDSGSGEKLFF. The DNA of the CDR3 is TGCAGCGTTGATTCTGGGTCGGGCGAAAAACTGTTTTTT.

The gene calls are TRBV6-5 and TRBJ1-2; 7 nucleotides line up with TRBD1. The junction had 6 bases not matched to a gene; V was cut back by 6 bases and J by 8 bases. CDR1 is MNHEY, CDR2 SVGAGI, per germline. The CDR3 totals 12 residues. The CDR3 region is CASSTGARGYTF. Written as DNA, the CDR3 is TGTGCCAGCAGCACAGGGGCGCGCGGCTACACCTTC.

The chain couples TRBV29-1 to TRBJ2-7; TRBD2 might be the D (6 bases). The CDR3 runs 14 residues. Trimming cost V 6 bases and J 3 bases, with 18 bases left between them. The germline CDR1 and CDR2 sequences are SQVTM and ANQGSEA. For the CDR3, the DNA is TGCAGCGTGAGTGGGGCGGGGCGGGGCTACGAGCAGTACTTC. This gives the protein CSVSGAGRGYEQYF.

The J gene is TRBJ2-5, the V gene TRBV6-5, with D uncertain. The germline V gene has CDR1 MNHEY and CDR2 SVGAGI. There are 14 residues in the CDR3. Trimming removed 6 bases from V and 2 bases from J, with 13 bases in between. CDR3 protein: CASRGNLAQETQYF. In nucleotides, the CDR3 is TGTGCCAGCAGGGGTAACCTCGCTCAAGAGACCCAGTACTTC.

The gene calls are TRBV15 and TRBJ2-4; perhaps TRBD2 as D (6 bases). Germline V gene lookup returns CDR1 LNHNV and CDR2 YYDKDF (reference sequence). Trimming removed 1 base at V and 1 base at J, with 14 bases between. The CDR3 contains 17 residues. The DNA of the CDR3 is TGTGCCACCAGCAGAGCCGGCGGGATCGAGGCCAAAAACATTCAGTACTTC. The encoded protein is CATSRAGGIEAKNIQYF.

The V gene is TRBV13, the J gene TRBJ2-7; 7 bases map to TRBD1. V lost 0 bases and J lost 4; bases outside the gene matches: 12. The CDR3 contains 17 residues. Germline CDR1 PRHDT, CDR2 FYEKMQ (reference sequence). This CDR3 reads CASSLGPNPGQRYEQYF. CDR3 sequence (DNA): TGTGCCAGCAGCTTAGGCCCTAATCCGGGACAGAGGTACGAGCAGTACTTC.

The chain couples TRBV4-1 to TRBJ1-1; D uncertain. With 0 bases removed from V and 4 bases from J, the gap between germline ends came to 6 bases. This CDR3 spans 13 amino acids. Germline V gene data show CDR1 as MGHRA and CDR2 as YSYEKL. The CDR3 here is CASSQDGRTEAFF. DNA for the CDR3: TGCGCCAGCAGCCAAGATGGGCGCACTGAAGCTTTCTTT.

The gene calls are TRBV7-9 and TRBJ1-3, with 8 bases that match TRBD1. Germline V gene lookup returns CDR1 SEHNR and CDR2 FQNEAQ (reference sequence). The CDR3 is made up of 19 amino acids. V trimming: 4 bases; J trimming: 4 bases; junction bases outside the gene matches: 18. CDR3 in amino acids: CASSSTPGQVLFRGNTIYF. The CDR3 DNA sequence: TGTGCCAGCAGCTCAACACCGGGACAGGTCCTTTTCCGGGGAAACACCATATATTTT.